This passage covers 31 T cell receptor beta chains from one sample sequenced in a study of CD8 T cells in Susac syndrome. When the RNA was reverse transcribed, random hexamers were used with an input of roughly 0.5 to 1 ug. One entry per CDR3 protein results from TCRdb running MiXCR on the immunoSEQ multiplex PCR reads. The table includes about 400,000 distinct CDR3 sequences, 85% detected once. Sequencing was performed on CD8+ T cells from PBMCs. These receptors were obtained from a human donor with multiple sclerosis.

This chain links TRBV7-6 with TRBJ1-4; 9 bases are shared with TRBD1. V gave up 5 bases and J gave up 7 bases; unmatched junction bases: 8. CDR1 is SGHVS and CDR2 is FNYEAQ in the germline V gene. The CDR3 length is 15 residues. CDR3 DNA: TGTGCCAGCAGCACTTACAGGGGGCCAAGTGAAAAACTGTTTTTT. It specifies CASSTYRGPSEKLFF.

This chain joins TRBV7-8 and TRBJ2-1, with 7 bases fitting TRBD2. CDR1 is SGHVS, CDR2 FQNEAQ, per germline. CDR3 length: 15 residues. Losses at the gene ends were 7 bases for V and 1 base for J; bases not matched to a gene: 7. The CDR3: CASIPLGGSYNEQFF. The CDR3 coding sequence is TGTGCCAGCATCCCCTTGGGGGGGTCCTACAATGAGCAGTTCTTC. The entire variable domain, with the rest obtained from reference TRBV7-8 and TRBJ2-1, is as follows: GAGVSQSPRYKVAKRGQDVALRCDPISGHVSLFWYQQALGQGPEFLTYFQNEAQLDKSGLPSDRFFAERPEGSVSTLKIQRTQQEDSAVYLCASIPLGGSYNEQFFGPGTRLTVL.

The gene calls are TRBV4-1 and TRBJ1-1; 9 nucleotides match TRBD1. Trimming at V came to 4 bases and at J to 5 bases, leaving 8 bases not matched to a gene. CDR1 and CDR2 from the germline V gene are MGHRA and YSYEKL. This CDR3 contains 15 residues. In DNA, the CDR3 is TGCGCCAGCAGCCGCCCAGGGGACAGGGTTACTGAAGCTTTCTTT. This gives the protein CASSRPGDRVTEAFF.

The rearrangement links TRBV11-3 to TRBJ2-2; the D gene is possibly TRBD1 (6 bases). CDR1 and CDR2 from the germline V gene are SGHNT and YENEEA. V was cut by 4 bases and J by 6 bases, with 12 bases left in between. The CDR3 is 14 amino acids. CDR3 residues: CASSSFRGAGELFF. The CDR3 region has the DNA TGTGCCAGCAGCTCCTTCAGGGGAGCCGGGGAGCTGTTTTTT.

The chain has TRBV4-2 and TRBJ2-2, with TRBD2 as a possible D gene (7 bases). Trimming took off 0 bases at V and 2 bases at J, with 13 bases between the two ends. Germline loops: CDR1 LGHNA, CDR2 YNFKEQ. The CDR3 runs to 17 residues. Written as DNA, the CDR3 is TGTGCCAGCAGCCAAGATCTCGGGGGGCTAAACACCGGGGAGCTGTTTTTT. Translation gives CASSQDLGGLNTGELFF.

This clonotype was detected only a few times. J is TRBJ2-7 and V is TRBV29-1; 8 bases map to TRBD1. The CDR3 has 14 amino acids. The germline V gene has CDR1 SQVTM and CDR2 ANQGSEA. J gave up 3 bases and V 3 bases, and 7 bases lay outside the gene matches. In DNA form, the CDR3 reads TGCAGCGTTGAGTATGGACAGGGCGGCTACGAGCAGTACTTC. It encodes CSVEYGQGGYEQYF.

This clonotype came up a few times. CDR3 sequence: CASSSTTGTPLHF. The CDR3 nucleotides read TGTGCCAGCAGCTCTACGACAGGCACCCCCTTGCATTTT. The J gene is TRBJ1-5, the V gene TRBV7-6, with D perhaps TRBD1 (6 bases). V shed 4 bases and J shed 15 bases, with 19 bases lying between them. There are 13 residues in the CDR3. The germline V gene encodes CDR1 SGHVS and CDR2 FNYEAQ.

V gene TRBV6-7 combines with J gene TRBJ2-2; 10 positions match TRBD1. TRBV6-7 is an ORF for which the function is uncertain. The CDR3 is 13 amino acids. The J segment lost 5 bases and the V segment lost 11 bases, leaving 5 bases of the junction unmatched. Written as DNA, the CDR3 is TGTGCCCCCGGGACAGGGGAGACCGGGGAGCTGTTTTTT. Translating it yields CAPGTGETGELFF.

The V gene is TRBV7-9, the J gene TRBJ1-4; D unclear. The germline gives CDR1 SEHNR, CDR2 FQNEAQ (reference sequence). The CDR3 has 12 amino acids. The germline V and J ends were trimmed by 1 base and 8 bases, with 5 bases remaining between them. The CDR3 spells CASSLVGEKLFF. The CDR3 nucleotides are TGTGCCAGCAGCTTAGTAGGAGAAAAACTGTTTTTT.

The DNA of the CDR3 is TGTGCCAGCAGTTACTCGACCGACAGGGGTTTTAATGAGCAGTTCTTC. The encoded protein is CASSYSTDRGFNEQFF. V gene TRBV6-5 combines with J gene TRBJ2-1, with 8 bases aligning to TRBD1. Germline V gives CDR1 MNHEY, CDR2 SVGAGI. Trimming at V came to 0 bases and at J to 7 bases, leaving 8 bases not matched to a gene. There are 16 residues in the CDR3.

The rearrangement uses TRBV19 and TRBJ1-2; D ambiguous. This CDR3 comprises 14 residues. Germline lookup yields CDR1 LNHDA and CDR2 SQIVND (reference sequence). V dropped 2 bases and J dropped 6 bases, with 13 bases sitting between them. The CDR3 DNA is TGTGCCAGTAGTATACGCAGCCTTTTCGATGGCTACACCTTC. Protein product: CASSIRSLFDGYTF.

This chain links TRBV7-9 with TRBJ2-7, with 7 bases that match TRBD1. The germline V gene encodes CDR1 SEHNR and CDR2 FQNEAQ (reference sequence). The V segment lost 4 bases and the J segment 2 bases; nucleotides outside the gene matches: 5. This CDR3 spans 14 amino acids. The CDR3 loop reads CASSSWDRPYEQYF. In DNA form, the CDR3 reads TGTGCCAGCAGCTCCTGGGACAGACCCTACGAGCAGTACTTC. Together with reference TRBV7-9 and TRBJ2-7, the CDR3 gives the full variable domain: DTGVSQNPRHKITKRGQNVTFRCDPISEHNRLYWYRQTLGQGPEFLTYFQNEAQLEKSRLLSDRFSAERPKGSFSTLEIQRTEQGDSAMYLCASSSWDRPYEQYFGPGTRLTVT.

The chain uses TRBV6-1 and TRBJ1-1; 7 positions match TRBD1. Germline V lookup: CDR1 MNHNS, CDR2 SASEGT. CDR3 size: 12 residues. Trimming took 8 bases from V and 5 from J; bases not matched to a gene: 5. The CDR3: CASEQGGTEAFF. CDR3 coding DNA: TGTGCCAGCGAGCAGGGGGGGACTGAAGCTTTCTTT.

V usage is TRBV20-1 and J usage is TRBJ1-2, with 8 bases lining up with TRBD1. This CDR3 comprises 16 residues. CDR1 DFQATT and CDR2 SNEGSKA come from the germline V gene (reference sequence). Trimming removed 2 bases from V and 4 bases from J; junction bases left unmatched: 12. The DNA for the CDR3 is TGCAGTGCTAGATTGACAGGGGCAGGAGCGGGCTATGGCTACACCTTC. Protein sequence: CSARLTGAGAGYGYTF.

This clonotype was counted a few times. The V call is TRBV2, the J call TRBJ2-4, with D possibly being TRBD1 (6 bases). This CDR3 contains 12 residues. Trimming left V 3 bases short and J 8 bases short, with 8 bases between. Germline V lookup: CDR1 SNHLY, CDR2 FYNNEI. CDR3 region: CASSDRGDIQYF. Here the CDR3 DNA reads TGTGCCAGCAGTGACAGGGGAGACATTCAGTACTTC. The full variable domain, in which reference TRBV2 and TRBJ2-4 provide the parts outside the CDR3, is EPEVTQTPSHQVTQMGQEVILRCVPISNHLYFYWYRQILGQKVEFLVSFYNNEISEKSEIFDDQFSVERPDGSNFTLKIRSTKLEDSAMYFCASSDRGDIQYFGAGTRLSVL.

J is TRBJ1-3 and V is TRBV29-1; D gene unclear. The CDR3 runs 15 residues. The germline V and J ends were trimmed by 4 bases and 0 bases, with 13 bases remaining between them. CDR1 is SQVTM, CDR2 ANQGSEA, per germline. CDR3 sequence: CSVVALSSSGNTIYF. For the CDR3, the DNA is TGCAGCGTTGTTGCACTTAGTAGCTCTGGAAACACCATATATTTT.

This clonotype was observed a handful of times. The genes are TRBV6-1 and TRBJ1-2; 7 nucleotides agree with TRBD1. V gave up 6 bases and J gave up 6 bases; unmatched junction bases: 10. CDR1 and CDR2 from the germline V gene are MNHNS and SASEGT. The CDR3 is 14 residues long. The CDR3 sequence: CASREGAGRDGYTF. The CDR3 coding sequence is TGTGCCAGCAGGGAGGGGGCCGGGAGGGATGGCTACACCTTC.

The chain links TRBV28 to TRBJ2-7; perhaps TRBD2 as D (5 bases). This CDR3 comprises 15 residues. CDR1 and CDR2 (germline): MDHEN, SYDVKM. Deletions cut 3 bases from V and 0 bases from J, with 12 bases between. Here the CDR3 reads CASSLEVSPSYEQYF. The CDR3 DNA reads as TGTGCCAGCAGTTTGGAGGTATCTCCCTCCTACGAGCAGTACTTC.

The V and J genes are TRBV12-3 or TRBV12-4 and TRBJ1-5; D may be TRBD1 (5 bases). This CDR3 has 17 residues. With 0 bases removed from V and 1 base from J, the gap between germline ends came to 13 bases. The CDR3 is CASSLAAWGESNQPQHF. The CDR3 coding sequence is TGTGCCAGCAGTTTAGCGGCGTGGGGGGAGAGCAATCAGCCCCAGCATTTT.

The genes are TRBV7-9 and TRBJ2-3; maybe TRBD2 (6 bases). The CDR3 is 15 amino acids. Trimming removed 5 bases from V and 2 bases from J, with 14 bases in between. Germline V gene lookup returns CDR1 SEHNR and CDR2 FQNEAQ (reference sequence). CDR3 sequence reads: CASSPTGLFTDTQYF. DNA of the CDR3: TGTGCCAGCAGCCCTACCGGACTATTCACAGATACGCAGTATTTT.

V usage is TRBV6-1 and J usage is TRBJ2-7; D is unclear. This CDR3 region has 15 residues. Germline V lookup: CDR1 MNHNS, CDR2 SASEGT. Trimming removed 3 bases at V and 0 bases at J, with 12 bases between. The CDR3 DNA reads TGTGCCAGCAGTGAGGGATACCAGAGCTCCTACGAGCAGTACTTC. Translation: CASSEGYQSSYEQYF.

This chain links TRBV4-1 with TRBJ1-2; no firm D call. CDR3 length equals 14 residues. Trimming cost V 2 bases and J 7 bases, with 14 bases left between them. Germline lookup yields CDR1 MGHRA and CDR2 YSYEKL. The CDR3 DNA is TGCGCCAGCAGCCAAAGAGACCCAGGAGGTGGCTACACCTTC. Its translation is CASSQRDPGGGYTF.

This sequence joins TRBV20-1 and TRBJ2-7; perhaps D is TRBD1 or TRBD2 (5 bases each). The CDR3 contains 14 residues. Germline CDR1 is DFQATT and CDR2 is SNEGSKA (reference sequence). V lost 0 bases, J lost 2 bases, and 11 bases lay in between. CDR3 sequence: CSARDGGDTYEQYF. The CDR3 DNA sequence: TGCAGTGCTAGAGATGGGGGAGATACCTACGAGCAGTACTTC.

The chain carries TRBV30 and TRBJ1-5; 7 bases are shared with TRBD1. This CDR3 has 12 amino acids. The V and J ends lost 2 bases and 5 bases, in that order; junction bases with no gene match: 0. Looked up from germline, CDR1 is GTSNPN and CDR2 is SVGIG (reference sequence). The CDR3 DNA sequence: TGTGCCTGGAGTCAGGGGGATCAGCCCCAGCATTTT. Translated: CAWSQGDQPQHF.

The V and J genes are TRBV6-1 and TRBJ2-2; D not resolved. V lost 3 bases, J lost 5 bases, and 10 bases lay in between. Germline CDR1 MNHNS, CDR2 SASEGT. The CDR3 has 14 residues. The CDR3 nucleotides read TGTGCCAGCAGTGATCCCAACTTAACCGGGGAGCTGTTTTTT. Its translation: CASSDPNLTGELFF.

This chain connects TRBV28 to TRBJ2-7, with 8 bases identical to TRBD2. The CDR3 has 14 amino acids. The germline CDR1 and CDR2 sequences are MDHEN and SYDVKM. Trimming took 2 bases from V and 0 from J; bases not matched to a gene: 0. The CDR3 protein is CASSLGLASYEQYF. The CDR3 DNA reads as TGTGCCAGCAGTTTAGGACTAGCCTCCTACGAGCAGTACTTC.

V usage is TRBV3-1 and J usage is TRBJ2-7; TRBD2 might be the D (5 bases). The length of the CDR3 is 15 residues. The V gene lost 1 base and the J gene lost 5 bases, with 15 bases spanning the gap. The germline CDR1 and CDR2 sequences are LGHDT and YNNKEL (reference sequence). The CDR3 coding sequence is TGTGCCAGCAGCCAAGGTGCGGGCCCAAGGAACGAGCAGTACTTC. Encoded protein: CASSQGAGPRNEQYF.

In its sample, this clonotype was seen a few times. The chain couples TRBV7-9 to TRBJ2-2, with 9 bases lining up with TRBD1. This CDR3 has 16 residues. Germline CDR1 is SEHNR and CDR2 is FQNEAQ (reference sequence). V trimming: 5 bases; J trimming: 5 bases; junction bases outside the gene matches: 9. CDR3 sequence: CASSPPGTGMTGELFF. The CDR3 DNA reads TGTGCCAGCAGCCCACCGGGGACAGGGATGACCGGGGAGCTGTTTTTT.

This chain uses TRBV9 with TRBJ1-2, with a possible D match to TRBD1 (6 bases). V was pared by 0 bases and J by 5 bases, with 14 bases between. CDR1 and CDR2 from the germline V gene are SGDLS and YYNGEE. The CDR3 runs 15 residues. The CDR3 reads CASSVAGGGNYGYTF. The CDR3 nucleotides are TGTGCCAGCAGCGTAGCCGGGGGCGGGAATTATGGCTACACCTTC.

The CDR3 DNA is TGTGCCAGCAGCCTACCGGGACTAGGAGGGGACGAGCAGTACTTC. It translates to CASSLPGLGGDEQYF. The genes are TRBV5-4 and TRBJ2-7; 8 bases line up with TRBD2. The germline V gene encodes CDR1 SGHNT and CDR2 YYREEE (reference sequence). The trim removed 4 bases at V and 5 bases at J, leaving 11 bases unmatched. The CDR3 is made up of 15 amino acids.

The chain carries TRBV24-1 and TRBJ2-2; 8 bases are a match to TRBD1. The germline gives CDR1 KGHDR, CDR2 SFDVKD. J gave up 6 bases and V 3 bases, and 2 bases lay outside the gene matches. The CDR3 has 14 residues. In nucleotides, the CDR3 is TGTGCCACCAGTGATAGACAGGGGTCCGGGGAGCTGTTTTTT. As protein: CATSDRQGSGELFF.